These 19 T cell receptor beta chains were all obtained from the same sample, sequenced in a study of PD-1 blockade in classical Hodgkin lymphoma. TCRdb's table, derived via immunoSEQ multiplex PCR, lists solely in-frame clones and lacks some. The table includes more than 20,000 clones, 67% detected once. Every one of the patients relapsed after autologous stem cell transplantation (brentuximab vedotin exposure was variable). The sample was peripheral blood mononuclear cells (PBMCs), taken before the second cycle of nivolumab. The receptors originated from a human donor with classical Hodgkin lymphoma.

The rearrangement joins TRBV6-6 to TRBJ2-5, with a weak D call TRBD2 (6 bases). The V gene's germline CDR1 is MNHNY and CDR2 SVGAGI (reference sequence). V lost 7 bases and J lost 11, with 17 bases in between. The CDR3 consists of 12 residues. The CDR3 spells CASTKLSGEQYF. The CDR3 region has the DNA TGTGCCAGCACCAAACTTAGCGGAGAGCAGTACTTC.

The count of this clone is one. The chain uses TRBV25-1 and TRBJ1-3, with D uncertain. Germline V gene lookup returns CDR1 MGHDK and CDR2 SYGVNS. Trimming shortened V by 6 bases and J by 0 bases, and 9 bases separated the two germline ends. The CDR3 extends over 14 amino acids. The CDR3 nucleotides are TGTGCCAGCAGAGACGCCTACTCTGGAAACACCATATATTTT. This gives the protein CASRDAYSGNTIYF.

The rearrangement joins TRBV5-1 to TRBJ2-5; the D gene is possibly TRBD1 (6 bases). Germline lookup yields CDR1 SGHRS and CDR2 YFSETQ. The V gene lost 0 bases and the J gene lost 5 bases, with 11 bases spanning the gap. The length of the CDR3 is 14 residues. In DNA form, the CDR3 reads TGCGCCAGCAGCTTGGCAGGGGCCCGGGAGACCCAGTACTTC. Translation gives CASSLAGARETQYF.

The chain is built from TRBV5-6 and TRBJ2-3, with D possibly matching TRBD2 (6 bases). The length of the CDR3 is 15 residues. Between the trimmed V and J ends, which lost 0 bases and 0 bases, there was a span of 8 bases. Germline V gives CDR1 SGHDT, CDR2 YYEEEE. The CDR3 bases are TGTGCCAGCAGCTTGGACGGGACTAGCACAGATACGCAGTATTTT. Amino acids: CASSLDGTSTDTQYF.

The chain employs TRBV6-6 and TRBJ1-1; 8 bases map to TRBD1. CDR1 is MNHNY, CDR2 SVGAGI, per germline (reference sequence). There are 14 residues in the CDR3. V trimming: 6 bases; J trimming: 3 bases; junction bases outside the gene matches: 6. The CDR3 DNA reads as TGTGCCAGCAGCCCAGGGGGCTTTCACACTGAAGCTTTCTTT. This codes for CASSPGGFHTEAFF.

V gene TRBV5-4 combines with J gene TRBJ2-1; D is perhaps TRBD1 (5 bases). Germline CDR1 reads SGHNT; CDR2 reads YYREEE (reference sequence). V lost 0 bases and J lost 0, with 10 bases in between. The CDR3 extends over 16 amino acids. The DNA of the CDR3 is TGTGCCAGCAGCTTGGGGGGCGGTACCTCCTACAATGAGCAGTTCTTC. Residues: CASSLGGGTSYNEQFF.

This chain connects TRBV7-2 to TRBJ1-4; no clear D. Germline V gives CDR1 SGHTA, CDR2 FQGNSA. There are 15 residues in the CDR3. V lost 4 bases, J lost 5 bases, and 14 bases lay in between. DNA of the CDR3: TGTGCCAGCAGCTCCAACCTGGGTACGAATGAAAAACTGTTTTTT. This gives the protein CASSSNLGTNEKLFF. Filled out from reference TRBV7-2 and TRBJ1-4, the complete variable domain reads GAGVSQSPSNKVTEKGKDVELRCDPISGHTALYWYRQSLGQGLEFLIYFQGNSAPDKSGLPSDRFSAERTGGSVSTLTIQRTQQEDSAVYLCASSSNLGTNEKLFFGSGTQLSVL.

In nucleotides, the CDR3 is TGTGCCAGCAGCTTGGTGGCGGGAGGGCCCCCCTACGAGCAGTACTTC. Its protein is CASSLVAGGPPYEQYF. J is TRBJ2-7 and V is TRBV5-6, with 9 bases that match TRBD2. Losses at the gene ends were 0 bases for V and 2 bases for J; bases not matched to a gene: 6. CDR3 length: 16 amino acids. The germline V gene encodes CDR1 SGHDT and CDR2 YYEEEE.

J is TRBJ2-3 and V is TRBV28, with D possibly matching TRBD1 (6 bases). Looked up from germline, CDR1 is MDHEN and CDR2 is SYDVKM. The CDR3 is 14 residues long. V was pared by 7 bases and J by 4 bases, with 15 bases between. The CDR3 region is CASIQGERADTQYF. CDR3 bases: TGTGCCAGCATACAGGGCGAGAGGGCAGATACGCAGTATTTT.

The chain has TRBV7-2 and TRBJ2-7; D is unresolved. The V end lost 4 bases, the J end lost 2 bases, and 6 bases lay between the germline ends. CDR1 and CDR2 from the germline V gene are SGHTA and FQGNSA. The CDR3 is 12 amino acids. Here the CDR3 DNA reads TGTGCCAGCAGCTCCTCCCCCTACGAGCAGTACTTC. As protein: CASSSSPYEQYF.

V and J are TRBV28 and TRBJ1-4; D unresolved. Germline-derived CDR1 and CDR2 are MDHEN and SYDVKM. Between the trimmed V and J ends, which lost 7 bases and 4 bases, there was a span of 10 bases. CDR3 length: 13 residues. The CDR3 protein is CASKGSHNEKLFF. CDR3 DNA sequence: TGTGCCAGCAAAGGAAGTCATAATGAAAAACTGTTTTTT.

The chain employs TRBV18 and TRBJ2-7, with D possibly TRBD2 on 5 matching bases. The V and J ends lost 2 bases and 0 bases respectively, with 11 bases between them. In germline, CDR1 is KGHSH, CDR2 LQKENI. The CDR3 contains 15 residues. This chain's CDR3 is CASSPGLANSYEQYF. For the CDR3, the DNA is TGTGCCAGCTCACCAGGGCTAGCCAACTCCTACGAGCAGTACTTC.

The rearrangement uses TRBV5-6 and TRBJ2-3; a weak D match, TRBD2 (5 bases). Germline CDR1 reads SGHDT; CDR2 reads YYEEEE. The CDR3 runs 13 residues. V lost 6 bases to trimming and J lost 6 bases, with 14 bases between them. The CDR3 bases are TGTGCCAGCACCAACCTCTCGGGGGATACGCAGTATTTT. Encoded protein: CASTNLSGDTQYF. The variable domain in full, completed from reference TRBV5-6 and TRBJ2-3, reads DAGVTQSPTHLIKTRGQQVTLRCSPKSGHDTVSWYQQALGQGPQFIFQYYEEEERQRGNFPDRFSGHQFPNYSSELNVNALLLGDSALYLCASTNLSGDTQYFGPGTRLTVL.

The V call is TRBV6-5, the J call TRBJ1-1, with D maybe TRBD1 (6 bases). CDR1 and CDR2 from the germline V gene are MNHEY and SVGAGI. The V gene lost 0 bases and the J gene lost 0 bases, with 11 bases spanning the gap. This CDR3 is built from 16 residues. The CDR3 reads CASSYSRGAMNTEAFF. The CDR3 nucleotides are TGTGCCAGCAGTTACTCGAGGGGGGCCATGAACACTGAAGCTTTCTTT.

In this sample, this clone turned up a few times. The V gene is TRBV21-1, the J gene TRBJ1-2; the DNA was not compared with TRBD1, the D call given in the table. TRBV21-1 is a documented pseudogene. This CDR3 is built from 15 residues. The CDR3 DNA sequence: TGTGCCAGCAGCAAAGCTGGGACAGGGGATCGCGGCTACACCTTC. Protein: CASSKAGTGDRGYTF.

This chain links TRBV28 with TRBJ2-2; the match to TRBD1 covers 10 bases. This CDR3 contains 18 residues. The V gene's germline CDR1 is MDHEN and CDR2 SYDVKM. J gave up 3 bases and V 7 bases, and 14 bases lay outside the gene matches. CDR3 region: CASTPPPGQGTHTGELFF. The CDR3, as DNA: TGTGCCAGCACCCCTCCTCCGGGACAGGGGACTCACACCGGGGAGCTGTTTTTT.

J is TRBJ2-6 and V is TRBV6-1, with D possibly being TRBD2 (5 bases). Between the trimmed V and J ends, which lost 10 bases and 3 bases, there was a span of 16 bases. The CDR3 extends over 15 amino acids. From germline, CDR1 is MNHNS and CDR2 SASEGT. The CDR3 DNA reads as TGTGCCACTCATAGGTCGGGGTTTGGGGCCAACGTCCTGACTTTC. Amino acids: CATHRSGFGANVLTF.

This rearrangement joins TRBV5-4 to TRBJ2-3, with 7 bases fitting TRBD2. The germline V gene encodes CDR1 SGHNT and CDR2 YYREEE (reference sequence). The CDR3 loop spans 16 amino acids. The junction had 4 bases not matched to a gene; V was cut back by 0 bases and J by 0 bases. The CDR3 DNA sequence: TGTGCCAGCAGCTTGGGGACTAGTATTAGCACAGATACGCAGTATTTT. It is translated as CASSLGTSISTDTQYF.

Only a few counts were recorded for this clone. This sequence joins TRBV5-8 and TRBJ1-5; 7 bases align to TRBD1. With 2 bases clipped from V and 6 bases from J, the junction kept 5 bases outside the gene matches. The germline V gene encodes CDR1 SGHTS and CDR2 YDEGEE. The CDR3 has 14 residues. As DNA, the CDR3 is TGTGCCAGCAGCTTTGTACAGGGGCTTCAGCCCCAGCATTTT. The encoded protein is CASSFVQGLQPQHF.